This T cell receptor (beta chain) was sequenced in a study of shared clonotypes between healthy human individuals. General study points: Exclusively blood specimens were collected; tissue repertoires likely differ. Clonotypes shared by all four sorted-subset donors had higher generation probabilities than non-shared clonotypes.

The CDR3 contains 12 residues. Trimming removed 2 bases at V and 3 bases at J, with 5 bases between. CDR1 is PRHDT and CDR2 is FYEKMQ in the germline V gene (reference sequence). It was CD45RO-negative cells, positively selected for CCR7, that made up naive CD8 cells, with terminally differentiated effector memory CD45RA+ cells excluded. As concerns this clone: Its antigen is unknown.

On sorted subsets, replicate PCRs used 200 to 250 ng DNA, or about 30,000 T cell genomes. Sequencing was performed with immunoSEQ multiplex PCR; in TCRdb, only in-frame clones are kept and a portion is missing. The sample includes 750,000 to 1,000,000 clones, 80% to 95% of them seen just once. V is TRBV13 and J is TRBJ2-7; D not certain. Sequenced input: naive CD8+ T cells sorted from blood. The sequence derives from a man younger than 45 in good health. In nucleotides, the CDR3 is TGTGCCAGCAGCTTACAAGACTACGAGCAGTACTTC. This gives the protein CASSLQDYEQYF.